These T cell receptor beta chains were read from a single sample in a study of PD-1 blockade in mismatch repair-deficient tumors. The repertoire was sequenced with immunoSEQ multiplex PCR; TCRdb's copy has only in-frame clones and lacks some. The data show 120,000 or so clones, 86% seen once. The specimen was peripheral blood, collected 44 weeks after starting pembrolizumab. Receptor source: an adult with mismatch repair-deficient cancer. CDR3s include the opening cysteine and the closing phenylalanine or tryptophan. The D gene is left open where the match is weak. Clone size is stated in some rows and not others, as once, few, many or a class when expanded.

D gene	J gene	clone size	V gene	CDR3 protein	CDR3 DNA
-	TRBJ1-1	-	TRBV18	CASSPQGWTEAFF	TGTGCCAGCTCACCCCAGGGGTGGACTGAAGCTTTCTTT
-	TRBJ1-2	few	TRBV2	CASSRSREHGYTF	TGTGCCAGCAGTAGGTCGAGGGAGCATGGCTACACCTTC
-	TRBJ2-3	once	TRBV5-1	CASSGVSTDTQYF	TGCGCCAGCAGTGGGGTTAGCACAGATACGCAGTATTTT
TRBD1	TRBJ2-3	-	TRBV4-1	CASSQKSGQQTDTQYF	TGCGCCAGCAGCCAAAAATCGGGACAGCAAACAGATACGCAGTATTTT
TRBD2	TRBJ2-7	-	TRBV4-3	CASSQDFSGGFYEQYF	TGCGCCAGCAGCCAAGATTTTAGCGGGGGCTTTTACGAGCAGTACTTC
-	TRBJ1-1	-	TRBV13	CASSRAGVAFF	TGTGCCAGCAGCCGGGCCGGTGTGGCTTTCTTT
-	TRBJ2-3	-	TRBV7-6	CASSQGTVITDTQYF	TGTGCCAGCAGCCAAGGGACGGTGATCACAGATACGCAGTATTTT
-	TRBJ2-1	-	TRBV6-5	CASSYSTSNEQFF	TGTGCCAGCAGTTACTCGACCTCAAATGAGCAGTTCTTC
TRBD1	TRBJ1-5	-	TRBV29-1	CSVLSGGNQPQHF	TGCAGCGTTTTATCAGGGGGGAATCAGCCCCAGCATTTT
-	TRBJ1-5	-	TRBV6-1	CASRTTGFNQPQHF	TGTGCCAGCAGAACGACAGGCTTCAATCAGCCCCAGCATTTT
TRBD2	TRBJ2-1	-	TRBV5-4	CASSLFGPSGHNEQFF	TGTGCCAGCAGCTTGTTTGGGCCTAGCGGGCACAATGAGCAGTTCTTC
TRBD2	TRBJ2-1	-	TRBV7-2	CASSSQGLAENEQFF	TGTGCCAGCAGCTCACAGGGACTAGCGGAGAATGAGCAGTTCTTC
TRBD2	TRBJ2-1	-	TRBV19	CASSHGLAGVFNEQFF	TGTGCCAGTAGTCACGGGCTAGCGGGAGTGTTCAATGAGCAGTTCTTC
TRBD1	TRBJ1-1	-	TRBV5-1	CASSLDRGDTEAFF	TGCGCCAGCAGCTTGGACAGGGGGGACACTGAAGCTTTCTTT